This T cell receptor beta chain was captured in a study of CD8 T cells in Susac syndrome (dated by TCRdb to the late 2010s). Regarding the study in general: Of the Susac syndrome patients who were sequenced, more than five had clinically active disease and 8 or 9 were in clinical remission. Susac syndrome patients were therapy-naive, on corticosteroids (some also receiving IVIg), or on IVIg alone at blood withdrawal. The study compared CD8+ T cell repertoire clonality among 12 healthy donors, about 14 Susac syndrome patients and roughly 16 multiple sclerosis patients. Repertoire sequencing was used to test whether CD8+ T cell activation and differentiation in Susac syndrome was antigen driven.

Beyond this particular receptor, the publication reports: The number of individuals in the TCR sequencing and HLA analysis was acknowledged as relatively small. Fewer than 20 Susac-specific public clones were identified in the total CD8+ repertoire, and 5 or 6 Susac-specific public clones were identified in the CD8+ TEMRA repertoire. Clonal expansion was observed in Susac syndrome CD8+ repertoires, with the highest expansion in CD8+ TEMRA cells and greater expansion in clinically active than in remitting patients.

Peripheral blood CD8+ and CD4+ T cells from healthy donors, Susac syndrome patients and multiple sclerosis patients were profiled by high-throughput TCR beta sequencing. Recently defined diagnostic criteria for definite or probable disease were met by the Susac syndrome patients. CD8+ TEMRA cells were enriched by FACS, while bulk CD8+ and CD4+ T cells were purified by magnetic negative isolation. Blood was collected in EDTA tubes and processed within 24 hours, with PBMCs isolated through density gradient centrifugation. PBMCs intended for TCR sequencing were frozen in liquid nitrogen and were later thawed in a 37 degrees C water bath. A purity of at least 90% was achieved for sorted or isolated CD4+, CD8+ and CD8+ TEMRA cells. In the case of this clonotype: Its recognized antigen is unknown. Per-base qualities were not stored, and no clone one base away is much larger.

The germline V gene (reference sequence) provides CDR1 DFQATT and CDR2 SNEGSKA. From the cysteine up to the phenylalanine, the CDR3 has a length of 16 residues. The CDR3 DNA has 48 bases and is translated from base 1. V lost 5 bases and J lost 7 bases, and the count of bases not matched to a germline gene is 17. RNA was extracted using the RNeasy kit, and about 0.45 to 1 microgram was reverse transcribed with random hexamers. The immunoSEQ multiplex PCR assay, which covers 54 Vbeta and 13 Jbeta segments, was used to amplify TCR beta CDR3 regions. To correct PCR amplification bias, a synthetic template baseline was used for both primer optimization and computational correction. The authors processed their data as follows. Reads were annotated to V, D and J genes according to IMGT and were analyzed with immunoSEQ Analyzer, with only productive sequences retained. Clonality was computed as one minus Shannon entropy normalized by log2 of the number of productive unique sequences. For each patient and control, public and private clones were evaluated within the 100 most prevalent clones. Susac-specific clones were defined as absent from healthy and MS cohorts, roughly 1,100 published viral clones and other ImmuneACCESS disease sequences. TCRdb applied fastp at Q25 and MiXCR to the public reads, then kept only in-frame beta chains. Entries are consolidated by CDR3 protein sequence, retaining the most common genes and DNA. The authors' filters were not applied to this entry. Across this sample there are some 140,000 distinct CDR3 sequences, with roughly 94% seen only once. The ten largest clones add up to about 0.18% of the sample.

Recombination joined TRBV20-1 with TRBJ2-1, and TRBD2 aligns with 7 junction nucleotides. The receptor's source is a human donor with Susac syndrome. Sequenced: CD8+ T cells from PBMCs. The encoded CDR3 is CSAVGIEAGSWNEQFF. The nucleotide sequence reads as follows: TGCAGTGCTGTAGGAATCGAAGCGGGATCATGGAATGAGCAGTTCTTC.